This TCR beta chain appears in the sequencing data of a study of persistence of HIV-infected CD4 T cells (dated by TCRdb to 2020 to 2022). About the study as a whole: The study isolated CMV- and HIV-1 Gag-responding CD4+ T cells from ART-treated individuals to examine antigen-driven clonal expansion of HIV-1-infected cells. Suppressive ART had been received by participants for a median of about eight years. Peripheral blood samples of up to about 200 mL were taken at multiple time points, with the exception of a couple of participants who underwent leukapheresis at a single time point. The TCR cluster analysis across participants included about 8 participants for CMV and over 5 participants for Gag. TCRbeta sequencing assessed the clonality of all cells in each sorted population, while proviral sequencing assessed the clonality of infected cells.

Spanning cysteine to phenylalanine, the CDR3 consists of 15 amino acids. Of all the DNA, just the CDR3 is kept, 45 bases in frame from base 1. Sequences MGHRA (CDR1) and YSYEKL (CDR2) are obtained from the germline V gene. V drops 4 bases and J drops 0 bases, leaving 10 bases in between. On this clone: There is no known antigen for this receptor. No quality values exist for individual bases; no much larger clone is one base distant.

The immunoSEQ hsTCRB assay version 4 in survey mode was used to sequence TCRbeta repertoires from genomic DNA. For TCRbeta sequencing, genomic DNA was diluted to roughly 11 ng/uL, and up to about 1 ug was used per sample. Regarding the original processing steps: ImmunoSeq Analyzer 3.0 was used for analysis of TCRbeta data, and diversity was computed on productive nucleotide rearrangements. Using the Immunarch R package, the improved Chao index served to estimate lower-bound TCR diversity and the Gini coefficient served to estimate clonality. Different nucleotide rearrangements encoding the same CDR3beta amino acid sequence were treated as distinct clonotypes. TCRbeta sequences significantly enriched in antigen-responding cells relative to anti-CD3/anti-CD28-activated cells were identified by differential abundance analysis. TCRs were clustered by predicted peptide-MHC specificity with GLIPH2, both within individual participants and across merged participant data sets. As stored in TCRdb, this immuneACCESS dataset retains in-frame rearrangements with V and J assigned. A fraction of the clones does not appear; measured against another copy, unresolved V genes explain less than half of the discrepancy, and the remainder lacks a known reason. V, J and clone size derive from that table, while D and trimming were established from the DNA sequence. In all, the sample holds around 35,000 clones, and approximately 84% of those were seen once. Of the sample, roughly 1.5% is held by the ten largest clones.

Sample treatment or condition, as interpreted from the label and publication: suppressive antiretroviral therapy. Cells were stimulated with lysates of CMV-infected fibroblasts at roughly 9.8 ug/mL. Memory CD4+ T cells that did not respond, being CD40L-negative, CD69-negative and CD45RO-high, were sorted as memory populations depleted of antigen-responding cells. Participants were HIV-1-infected adults who started suppressive ART during chronic infection. Plasma HIV-1 RNA had been undetectable (below 50 copies/mL) in participants for at least 4 years. To be included, participants needed a CD4+ T cell count above 400 cells/uL and a positive CMV serology. Before stimulation, PBMCs were isolated using density centrifugation and then depleted of CD8+ T cells. CD8-depleted PBMCs were stimulated for 18 hours with anti-CD28/CD49d costimulation, CD40-blocking antibody and enfuvirtide to prevent new infections. Cell sorting was done on a Beckman Coulter MoFlo Legacy or XDP sorter, and dead cells were excluded with propidium iodide. For samples with more than one million cells, genomic DNA was extracted with the QIAamp DNA Mini Kit, and for all other samples the Quick-DNA Microprep Kit was used.

The research as a whole found: Within the same sorted populations, TCR oligoclonality correlated with proviral oligoclonality. Only a small number of individuals took part in the study, and only a limited range of antigens was tested. Antigen-responding cells were enriched for degenerate expanded CDR3beta sequences, which suggests convergent selection of CD4+ responses to CMV and Gag. Restriction of bulk TCR analyses to the rare CMV-responding cells that actually carried HIV-1 proviruses was not possible. TCRbeta richness in CMV- and Gag-responding cells was significantly lower than in anti-CD3/anti-CD28-responding cells; CMV-responding cells had higher oligoclonality than CD3/CD28-stimulated and Gag-responding cells.

The rearrangement joined TRBV4-1 to TRBJ1-5; no D gene is confidently identified. This sample comprised CD4+ T cells sorted from PBMCs after roughly 20-hour stimulation, obtained from a patient who received antiretroviral therapy. Interpreted using the paper, the cell subset or site label stands for: CD40L-CD69- CD45RO-high memory CD4 T cells not responding to CMV lysate. The source is an adult man with HIV who was CMV-seropositive. The CDR3 is CASSPLGYSNQPQHF. The DNA sequence reads TGCGCCAGCAGCCCCCTAGGTTATAGCAATCAGCCCCAGCATTTT.